This T cell receptor (beta chain) was identified during a study of shared clonotypes between healthy human individuals. With respect to this clone: What it recognizes is unknown.

CDR3 length equals 18 residues. Germline V CDR1 and CDR2: SGHRS, YFSETQ. V lost 0 bases to trimming and J lost 3 bases, with 21 bases between them. Study results and limitations: The sharing of 4.5% to 5% of naive CD4 clonotypes was seen across a few donors.

The naive CD8 fraction comprised CD45RO-negative cells positively selected for CCR7 and excluded terminally differentiated effector memory CD45RA+ cells. Sequenced by immunoSEQ multiplex PCR; TCRdb stores in-frame clones only, minus some. The sample yields about 2.1 million clones, 80% to 95% seen once. The specimen was naive CD8+ T cells from PBMCs. The V call is TRBV5-1, the J call TRBJ2-5; D is possibly TRBD2 (6 bases). This clonotype was obtained from a young man in good health. Some clones in this sample may be carry-over from other donors' samples. The CDR3 loop is CASSLAVGEGTLKETQYF. CDR3 sequence (DNA): TGCGCCAGCAGCTTGGCGGTTGGAGAGGGGACTTTGAAAGAGACCCAGTACTTC.